This T cell receptor beta chain was recorded in a study of T cells expressing NK-cell markers. Study details: Of eight sequenced donors, seven were HCMV-seropositive and one HCMV-seronegative.

General observations from the study: Unclear, still, was the HCMV specificity of the expanded NKG2C+ T cell clones.

Germline V gene data show CDR1 as SNHLY and CDR2 as FYNNEI. This CDR3 region has 16 residues. To note about this clonotype: The antigen remains unidentified.

TCRdb re-called the 5' RACE reads; one entry per CDR3 protein, DNA not given. This sample's table has 550,000 to 600,000 distinct CDR3 sequences. The clonotype was recovered from a man aged 18 to 29 in good health. The V call is TRBV2, the J call TRBJ2-1; TCRdb proposes TRBD2, but this gene call is untestable without DNA. Input material: blood T cells: a sorted CD56 or NKG2C T cell subset, CD4+ or CD8+ T cells, or bulk PBMC T cells (not recorded which). This CDR3 reads CASSEASAGGPYEQFF.